This entry lists 15 T cell receptor beta chains sequenced from one sample in a study of cytotoxic CD8 clonotypes in ibrutinib-treated CLL. This table comes from immunoSEQ multiplex PCR, and its TCRdb copy is limited to in-frame clones, with some not included. The profile covers approximately 350,000 clones, with around 66% appearing a single time and around 6.5% taken by the ten largest. The specimen was PBMCs, collected after 36 months of ibrutinib treatment. These receptors originate from a human donor with chronic lymphocytic leukemia.

Comment on this clone: The sample has other DNA sequences that encode this CDR3 too. The chain links TRBV5-6 to TRBJ1-2; tentatively, D is TRBD1 (5 bases). The length of the CDR3 is 14 residues. The germline V and J ends were trimmed by 3 bases and 6 bases, with 15 bases remaining between them. Germline V gene data show CDR1 as SGHDT and CDR2 as YYEEEE. For the CDR3, the DNA is TGTGCCAGCAGCTCGGCGGGAGGGGTAGATGGCTACACCTTC. This encodes CASSSAGGVDGYTF. Combining the CDR3 with reference TRBV5-6 and TRBJ1-2 gives the whole variable domain DAGVTQSPTHLIKTRGQQVTLRCSPKSGHDTVSWYQQALGQGPQFIFQYYEEEERQRGNFPDRFSGHQFPNYSSELNVNALLLGDSALYLCASSSAGGVDGYTFGSGTRLTVV.

V is TRBV5-6 and J is TRBJ2-5; 9 nucleotides align to TRBD1. Germline CDR1 and CDR2: SGHDT and YYEEEE. The CDR3 runs to 14 residues. Germline trimming cut 3 bases from V and 5 bases from J; bases unmatched to any gene: 5. CDR3 bases: TGTGCCAGCAGCTCGACAGGGGGAGGTGAGACCCAGTACTTC. Translation: CASSSTGGGETQYF.

The genes are TRBV9 and TRBJ2-5; TRBD2 matches at 11 bases. Germline V gene sequence: CDR1 SGDLS, CDR2 YYNGEE. This CDR3 has 15 residues. V lost 0 bases and J lost 4; bases outside the gene matches: 2. The CDR3 bases are TGTGCCAGCAGCGTAGGGCTAGCGGGAGGAGAGACCCAGTACTTC. Its protein is CASSVGLAGGETQYF.

This chain links TRBV15 with TRBJ2-7; 8 bases are shared with TRBD1. CDR3 length: 15 amino acids. Per the germline V gene, CDR1 is LNHNV and CDR2 is YYDKDF (reference sequence). Trimming removed 0 bases from V and 7 bases from J; junction bases left unmatched: 8. The chain's CDR3 is CATSREGQGLGEQYF. The DNA for the CDR3 is TGTGCCACCAGCAGAGAAGGACAGGGCTTAGGGGAGCAGTACTTC.

J is TRBJ2-7 and V is TRBV9; the D is unclear. Deletions cut 4 bases from V and 0 bases from J, with 8 bases between. CDR3 length: 13 amino acids. Germline-derived CDR1 and CDR2 are SGDLS and YYNGEE. Written as DNA, the CDR3 is TGTGCCAGCAGCCCCAAAAGCTCCTACGAGCAGTACTTC. It codes for CASSPKSSYEQYF.

This clone has a single count. The rearrangement uses TRBV11-3 and TRBJ2-1; TRBD2 agrees at 10 bases. The junction had 9 bases not matched to a gene; V was cut back by 2 bases and J by 8 bases. Germline-derived CDR1 and CDR2 are SGHNT and YENEEA. The length of the CDR3 is 16 residues. The CDR3 nucleotides read TGTGCCAGCAGCTTAAGGGGTCTAGCGGGAGTAGATGAGCAGTTCTTC. The encoded protein is CASSLRGLAGVDEQFF.

The chain couples TRBV6-6 to TRBJ2-5, with TRBD2 matching 10 bases. With 2 bases clipped from V and 1 base from J, the junction kept 4 bases outside the gene matches. From germline, CDR1 is MNHNY and CDR2 SVGAGI (reference sequence). The CDR3 has 16 residues. For the CDR3, the DNA is TGTGCCAGCAGTTACGAACTAGCGGGGACCCAAGAGACCCAGTACTTC. It specifies CASSYELAGTQETQYF.

This chain connects TRBV29-1 to TRBJ2-7; the match to TRBD1 covers 9 bases. CDR1 and CDR2 from the germline V gene are SQVTM and ANQGSEA. The CDR3 totals 14 residues. V lost 4 bases to trimming and J lost 3 bases; unmatched junction nucleotides: 7. CDR3 sequence (DNA): TGCAGCGTTGTCCGGGACAGGGATGACTACGAGCAGTACTTC. This encodes CSVVRDRDDYEQYF.

The chain employs TRBV11-2 and TRBJ1-6; D may be TRBD1 (5 bases). With 0 bases removed from V and 10 bases from J, the gap between germline ends came to 7 bases. Germline V lookup: CDR1 SGHAT, CDR2 FQNNGV. This CDR3 has 13 residues. CDR3 protein: CASSLERGSPLHF. The CDR3 DNA reads TGTGCCAGCAGCTTAGAACGGGGCTCACCCCTCCACTTT. Based on the CDR3 plus reference TRBV11-2 and TRBJ1-6, the full variable domain is EAGVAQSPRYKIIEKRQSVAFWCNPISGHATLYWYQQILGQGPKLLIQFQNNGVVDDSQLPKDRFSAERLKGVDSTLKIQPAKLEDSAVYLCASSLERGSPLHFGNGTRLTVT.

The sample holds many counts of this clone. Other nucleotide sequences in the sample specify the same CDR3. The V call is TRBV5-1, the J call TRBJ2-1; D is ambiguous. Deletions cut 1 base from V and 4 bases from J, with 0 bases between. The CDR3 runs 11 residues. Germline V lookup: CDR1 SGHRS, CDR2 YFSETQ. The CDR3 DNA follows: TGCGCCAGCAGCTTGTACAATGAGCAGTTCTTC. Protein sequence: CASSLYNEQFF. Together with reference TRBV5-1 and TRBJ2-1, the CDR3 gives the full variable domain: KAGVTQTPRYLIKTRGQQVTLSCSPISGHRSVSWYQQTPGQGLQFLFEYFSETQRNKGNFPGRFSGRQFSNSRSEMNVSTLELGDSALYLCASSLYNEQFFGPGTRLTVL.

The J gene is TRBJ1-2, the V gene TRBV5-1; D uncertain. The CDR3 has 14 residues. With 0 bases removed from V and 4 bases from J, the gap between germline ends came to 10 bases. CDR1 is SGHRS and CDR2 is YFSETQ in the germline V gene. The CDR3 sequence is CASSLEAGFYGYTF. CDR3 DNA sequence: TGCGCCAGCAGCTTGGAGGCAGGATTCTATGGCTACACCTTC. Full variable domain (outside the CDR3, taken from reference TRBV5-1 and TRBJ1-2): KAGVTQTPRYLIKTRGQQVTLSCSPISGHRSVSWYQQTPGQGLQFLFEYFSETQRNKGNFPGRFSGRQFSNSRSEMNVSTLELGDSALYLCASSLEAGFYGYTFGSGTRLTVV.

V gene TRBV9 combines with J gene TRBJ2-2; possible D gene TRBD1, 5 bases. The CDR3 is 13 amino acids. The V end lost 4 bases, the J end lost 5 bases, and 9 bases lay between the germline ends. Per the germline V gene, CDR1 is SGDLS and CDR2 is YYNGEE. The CDR3 DNA reads as TGTGCCAGCAGCACGTCAGGGACCGGGGAGCTGTTTTTT. This sequence encodes CASSTSGTGELFF. Complete variable domain (other parts from reference TRBV9 and TRBJ2-2): DSGVTQTPKHLITATGQRVTLRCSPRSGDLSVYWYQQSLDQGLQFLIQYYNGEERAKGNILERFSAQQFPDLHSELNLSSLELGDSALYFCASSTSGTGELFFGEGSRLTVL.

The V gene is TRBV4-3, the J gene TRBJ2-3; the D is unclear. The V gene lost 1 base and the J gene lost 2 bases, with 10 bases spanning the gap. The CDR3 length is 15 residues. Per the germline V gene, CDR1 is LGHNA and CDR2 is YSLEER. The chain's CDR3 is CASSQVWDFTDTQYF. CDR3 sequence (DNA): TGCGCCAGCAGCCAAGTGTGGGATTTCACAGATACGCAGTATTTT.

This chain connects TRBV6-5 to TRBJ2-2; D is unclear. Trimming took 6 bases from V and 1 from J, leaving 9 bases between them. From germline, CDR1 is MNHEY and CDR2 SVGAGI. The CDR3 is 14 residues long. CDR3 residues: CASSIDRNTGELFF. The CDR3 nucleotides read TGTGCCAGCAGCATCGACCGGAACACCGGGGAGCTGTTTTTT.

The chain links TRBV4-1 to TRBJ2-1; D is unclear. CDR3 length: 17 residues. CDR1 is MGHRA, CDR2 YSYEKL, per germline. Trimming removed 1 base at V and 6 bases at J, with 19 bases between. This CDR3 reads CASSQVEPGAMGNEQFF. The CDR3 nucleotides read TGCGCCAGCAGCCAAGTAGAGCCAGGAGCGATGGGCAATGAGCAGTTCTTC.